A single sample is the source of the 28 T cell receptor beta chains below, sequenced in a study of T-cell reconstitution after alpha-beta-depleted transplantation in children. Preparing the TCRbeta library involved the use of unique molecular identifiers. TCRdb re-called the PCR reads with MiXCR, one entry per CDR3 protein. The repertoire holds 450,000 to 700,000 distinct CDR3 sequences, 27% seen once, with approximately 33% in the top ten. The material sequenced was PBMCs, taken before TCRalphabeta/CD19-depleted stem cell transplant. The receptors here all came from a boy in the first two years of life with Wiskott-Aldrich syndrome, due to receive a stem cell transplant.

The table lists this clonotype with a few counts. V and J are TRBV12-3 or TRBV12-4 and TRBJ1-5; D gene uncertain. This CDR3 region has 21 residues. V lost 2 bases, J lost 0 bases, and 26 bases lay in between. CDR3 DNA: TGTGCCAGCAGTTTAAGGACTCGGCGGGCAGTAACCGAACATAGCAATCAGCCCCAGCATTTT. This translates into CASSLRTRRAVTEHSNQPQHF.

The chain links TRBV18 to TRBJ1-6, with 7 positions matching TRBD1. Per germline, CDR1 KGHSH and CDR2 LQKENI. CDR3 length: 16 residues. V trimming: 0 bases; J trimming: 8 bases; junction bases outside the gene matches: 7. The CDR3 loop reads CASSPPRGLVDSPLHF. Written as DNA, the CDR3 is TGTGCCAGCTCACCACCGAGGGGGCTCGTAGATTCACCCCTCCACTTT. The variable domain in full, with the rest retrieved from reference TRBV18 and TRBJ1-6, is NAGVMQNPRHLVRRRGQEARLRCSPMKGHSHVYWYRQLPEEGLKFMVYLQKENIIDESGMPKERFSAEFPKEGPSILRIQQVVRGDSAAYFCASSPPRGLVDSPLHFGNGTRLTVT.

The rearrangement joins TRBV7-8 to TRBJ2-7; the D gene is possibly TRBD2 (6 bases). Germline V gene sequence: CDR1 SGHVS, CDR2 FQNEAQ. The CDR3 loop spans 16 amino acids. V lost 1 base to trimming and J lost 1 base, with 14 bases between them. The CDR3, as DNA: TGTGCCAGCAGCTTAGGGGGGGTGTGGGGTTCCTACGAGCAGTACTTC. Its translation is CASSLGGVWGSYEQYF.

This clonotype showed up just a few times. The V and J genes are TRBV12-3 or TRBV12-4 and TRBJ2-2; 11 bases line up with TRBD2. With 3 bases clipped from V and 5 bases from J, the junction kept 5 bases outside the gene matches. The CDR3 extends over 16 amino acids. CDR3 protein: CASSFTSGGKTGELFF. The CDR3 DNA sequence: TGTGCCAGCAGTTTTACTAGCGGGGGAAAAACCGGGGAGCTGTTTTTT.

This chain links TRBV6-5 with TRBJ1-3; the D is unclear. Germline V gene sequence: CDR1 MNHEY, CDR2 SVGAGI. This CDR3 region has 15 residues. Trimming removed 3 bases at V and 0 bases at J, with 9 bases between. The CDR3 protein is CASSYNGFSGNTIYF. CDR3 sequence (DNA): TGTGCCAGCAGTTATAATGGGTTCTCTGGAAACACCATATATTTT.

In its sample, this clonotype was seen a few times. The gene calls are TRBV6-2 or TRBV6-3 and TRBJ2-1; TRBD2 matches at 8 bases. The CDR3 has 15 residues. V was pared by 6 bases and J by 7 bases, with 11 bases of the junction left unmatched. CDR1 is MNHEY and CDR2 is SVGEGT in the germline V gene. The CDR3 region has the DNA TGTGCCAGCAGGCCAGGTAGCGGGATAGTGAATGAGCAGTTCTTC. Its protein product is CASRPGSGIVNEQFF.

This clonotype has only one observation. V usage is TRBV12-3 or TRBV12-4 and J usage is TRBJ2-1; D could derive from TRBD1 or TRBD2 (5 bases each). The CDR3 sequence is 18 residues long. The V gene lost 6 bases and the J gene lost 3 bases, with 24 bases spanning the gap. CDR3 nucleotides: TGTGCCAGCAGCCTTCTGGGACCGGCCTTAATCGTCTACAATGAGCAGTTCTTC. Its protein is CASSLLGPALIVYNEQFF.

This clonotype was detected a few times. The chain combines TRBV5-1 with TRBJ1-6, with 7 nucleotides matching TRBD1. J lost 8 bases, V lost 3 bases, and 5 bases had no gene match. The CDR3 loop spans 14 amino acids. From germline, CDR1 is SGHRS and CDR2 YFSETQ. The CDR3 is CASSYGRGDSPLHF. For the CDR3, the DNA is TGCGCCAGCAGCTATGGCAGGGGGGATTCACCCCTCCACTTT.

The rearrangement joins TRBV7-2 to TRBJ2-1; D is possibly TRBD2 (6 bases). The CDR3 has 12 residues. The V end lost 0 bases, the J end lost 15 bases, and 12 bases lay between the germline ends. The germline V gene has CDR1 SGHTA and CDR2 FQGNSA. CDR3 amino acids: CASSLAGGMTFF. The CDR3 nucleotides read TGTGCCAGCAGCTTAGCCGGCGGGATGACGTTCTTC.

The rearrangement links TRBV7-9 to TRBJ1-3, with 8 positions matching TRBD1. This CDR3 spans 15 amino acids. V dropped 6 bases and J dropped 2; count of bases not matched to a gene: 6. Germline CDR1 SEHNR, CDR2 FQNEAQ (reference sequence). The CDR3 DNA reads as TGTGCCAGCAGACCTTTACAGGGGGCTGGAAACACCATATATTTT. This encodes CASRPLQGAGNTIYF. Filled out from reference TRBV7-9 and TRBJ1-3, the complete variable domain reads DTGVSQNPRHKITKRGQNVTFRCDPISEHNRLYWYRQTLGQGPEFLTYFQNEAQLEKSRLLSDRFSAERPKGSFSTLEIQRTEQGDSAMYLCASRPLQGAGNTIYFGEGSWLTVV.

In its sample, this clonotype was seen a few times. The chain employs TRBV9 and TRBJ2-1; maybe TRBD2 (5 bases). Germline V gene data show CDR1 as SGDLS and CDR2 as YYNGEE. The length of the CDR3 is 14 residues. V lost 0 bases, J lost 5 bases, and 9 bases lay in between. CDR3 DNA: TGTGCCAGCAGCGTAGCGAGCGGACACAATGAGCAGTTCTTC. It codes for CASSVASGHNEQFF.

This chain uses TRBV29-1 with TRBJ2-1, with 15 bases identical to TRBD2. CDR3 length: 15 residues. Germline loops: CDR1 SQVTM, CDR2 ANQGSEA. The CDR3 nucleotides are TGCAGGGGGACTAGCGGGAGGTATTCCTACAATGAGCAGTTCTTC. It codes for CRGTSGRYSYNEQFF.

The CDR3 DNA reads as TGTGCCAGCAGCCATAGACTAGCGGGAGATGAGCAGTTCTTC. This translates into CASSHRLAGDEQFF. The J gene is TRBJ2-1, the V gene TRBV3-1; 12 nucleotides line up with TRBD2. This CDR3 is 14 amino acids long. CDR1 is LGHDT, CDR2 YNNKEL, per germline (reference sequence). V was pared by 3 bases and J by 8 bases, with 2 bases of the junction left unmatched.

This chain joins TRBV5-1 and TRBJ2-7; D is perhaps TRBD2 (6 bases). Deletions cut 4 bases from V and 1 base from J, with 12 bases between. The germline V gene has CDR1 SGHRS and CDR2 YFSETQ. The CDR3 loop spans 14 amino acids. This chain's CDR3 is CASSREPSSYEQYF. The CDR3 DNA is TGCGCCAGCAGCCGGGAGCCTAGTTCCTACGAGCAGTACTTC.

This clonotype occurred a few times. The chain recombines TRBV20-1 with TRBJ2-3, with unresolved D. Trimming shortened V by 6 bases and J by 1 base, and 14 bases separated the two germline ends. From germline, CDR1 is DFQATT and CDR2 SNEGSKA (reference sequence). There are 14 residues in the CDR3. The CDR3 DNA sequence: TGCAGTGCCGCTCGACCAAGGGGCACAGATACGCAGTATTTT. This encodes CSAARPRGTDTQYF.

The chain employs TRBV1 and TRBJ1-6. TRBV1 is a known pseudogene. CDR3 length: 11 amino acids. CDR3 DNA: TGCACCAGCAGCGAAGATACACCCCTGCACTTT. Translating it yields CTSSEDTPLHF.

This clonotype appeared many times. CDR3 residues: CAGRDRYNEQFF. CDR3 sequence (DNA): TGTGCCGGCCGGGACCGCTACAATGAGCAGTTCTTC. The chain combines TRBV7-9 with TRBJ2-1, with D perhaps assigned TRBD1 or TRBD2 (5 bases each). In germline, CDR1 is SEHNR, CDR2 FQNEAQ (reference sequence). V shed 11 bases and J shed 3 bases, with 11 bases lying between them. The CDR3 runs 12 residues.

This clonotype was picked up many times. J is TRBJ2-2 and V is TRBV5-1, with unresolved D. Trimming left V 4 bases short and J 1 base short, with 2 bases between. CDR3 length: 12 residues. The germline gives CDR1 SGHRS, CDR2 YFSETQ. CDR3 nucleotide sequence: TGCGCCAGCAGCGAGAACACCGGGGAGCTGTTTTTT. Translation gives CASSENTGELFF.

This chain links TRBV5-1 with TRBJ2-2; possible D gene TRBD1, 6 bases. Germline loops: CDR1 SGHRS, CDR2 YFSETQ. V was cut by 6 bases and J by 3 bases, with 9 bases left in between. The CDR3 runs to 13 residues. The CDR3 DNA follows: TGCGCCAGCACGGCAGGGGACACCGGGGAGCTGTTTTTT. It yields the protein CASTAGDTGELFF.

This clonotype has a handful of counts. The rearrangement links TRBV20-1 to TRBJ2-5; D not resolved. In germline, CDR1 is DFQATT, CDR2 SNEGSKA (reference sequence). V lost 3 bases and J lost 5, with 10 bases in between. This CDR3 has 12 amino acids. The DNA of the CDR3 is TGCAGTGCTAGTTATCAAGGGGAGACCCAGTACTTC. Protein sequence: CSASYQGETQYF.

This clonotype was detected a few times. The CDR3 here is CASSFSVDRDEKLFF. CDR3 in DNA: TGTGCCAGCAGTTTCTCGGTGGACAGGGATGAAAAACTGTTTTTT. This chain links TRBV12-3 or TRBV12-4 with TRBJ1-4; 8 bases agree with TRBD1. There are 15 residues in the CDR3. V shed 3 bases and J 6 bases; nucleotides not matched to a gene: 6.

The chain recombines TRBV20-1 with TRBJ2-6; D is ambiguous. The CDR3 extends over 15 amino acids. Germline CDR1 DFQATT, CDR2 SNEGSKA (reference sequence). Trimming left V 0 bases short and J 3 bases short, with 9 bases between. The CDR3 is CSARDIWSGANVLTF. DNA for the CDR3: TGCAGTGCTAGAGATATATGGAGTGGGGCCAACGTCCTGACTTTC.

The rearrangement uses TRBV10-1 and TRBJ2-3; TRBD2 aligns across 7 bases. The V gene end was trimmed by 2 bases and the J gene end by 13 bases; junction bases not matched to a gene: 12. The CDR3 consists of 14 residues. From germline, CDR1 is WNHNN and CDR2 SYGVQD (reference sequence). In DNA, the CDR3 is TGCGCCAGCAGTGAGGGCTTGGGGACTACATACGAGTATTTT. Translation gives CASSEGLGTTYEYF.

This clonotype occurred a few times. This sequence joins TRBV20-1 and TRBJ2-1, with D hard to call. There are 12 residues in the CDR3. The germline V and J ends were trimmed by 3 bases and 6 bases, with 9 bases remaining between them. CDR1 DFQATT and CDR2 SNEGSKA come from the germline V gene (reference sequence). The CDR3 spells CSASSRVNEQFF. CDR3 DNA sequence: TGCAGTGCTAGTAGTCGGGTCAATGAGCAGTTCTTC.

The J gene is TRBJ1-6, the V gene TRBV5-1, with D perhaps TRBD1 (6 bases). Germline V lookup: CDR1 SGHRS, CDR2 YFSETQ. Trimming took 3 bases from V and 8 from J, leaving 12 bases between them. The CDR3 covers 14 residues. CDR3 region: CASSWGGPDSPLHF. DNA of the CDR3: TGCGCCAGCAGCTGGGGGGGGCCGGATTCACCCCTCCACTTT.

This rearrangement joins TRBV6-1 to TRBJ1-5; the match to TRBD1 covers 8 bases. The ends lost 6 bases at V and 15 bases at J; junction bases unmatched: 13. This CDR3 region has 13 residues. The V gene's germline CDR1 is MNHNS and CDR2 SASEGT. CDR3 DNA sequence: TGTGCCAGCAGCGGGACAGGACGGATTTCGGGGCATTTT. As protein: CASSGTGRISGHF.

This sequence joins TRBV20-1 and TRBJ2-1, with D possibly being TRBD2 (6 bases). Trimming removed 4 bases at V and 2 bases at J, with 15 bases between. Per germline, CDR1 DFQATT and CDR2 SNEGSKA (reference sequence). The CDR3 length is 15 residues. The CDR3 nucleotides are TGCAGTGCTACCCCCGGGAGCCCTACCTACAATGAGCAGTTCTTC. This codes for CSATPGSPTYNEQFF.

This clonotype was detected only a few times. The chain uses TRBV2 and TRBJ1-4; no clear D gene. The CDR3 runs to 14 residues. Deletions cut 3 bases from V and 8 bases from J, with 13 bases between. Per germline, CDR1 SNHLY and CDR2 FYNNEI. This CDR3 is CASSEVGLGEKLFF. Here the CDR3 DNA reads TGTGCCAGCAGTGAGGTTGGACTCGGGGAAAAACTGTTTTTT.